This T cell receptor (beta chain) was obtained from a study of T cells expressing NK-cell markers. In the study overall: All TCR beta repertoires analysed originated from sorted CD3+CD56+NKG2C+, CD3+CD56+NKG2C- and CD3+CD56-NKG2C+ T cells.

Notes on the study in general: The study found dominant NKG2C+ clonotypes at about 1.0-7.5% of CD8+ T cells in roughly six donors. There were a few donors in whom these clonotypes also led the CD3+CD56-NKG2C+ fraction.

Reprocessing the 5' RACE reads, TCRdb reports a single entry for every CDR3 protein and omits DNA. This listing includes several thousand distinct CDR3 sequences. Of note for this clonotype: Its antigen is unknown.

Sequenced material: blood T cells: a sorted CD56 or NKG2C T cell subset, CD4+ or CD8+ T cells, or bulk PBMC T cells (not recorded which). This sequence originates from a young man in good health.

The CDR3 sequence is CASSWTSENTGELFF. This chain joins TRBV11-3 and TRBJ2-2. The CDR3 covers 15 residues. Germline CDR1 and CDR2: SGHNT and YENEEA.